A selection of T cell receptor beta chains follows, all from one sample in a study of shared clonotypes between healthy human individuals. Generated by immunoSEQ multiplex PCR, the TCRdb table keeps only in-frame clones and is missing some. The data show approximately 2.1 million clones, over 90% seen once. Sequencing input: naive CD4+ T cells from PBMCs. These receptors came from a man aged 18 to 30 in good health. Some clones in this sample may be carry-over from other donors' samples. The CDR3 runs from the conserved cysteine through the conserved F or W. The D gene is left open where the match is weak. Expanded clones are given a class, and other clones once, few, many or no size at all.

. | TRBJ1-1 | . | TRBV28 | CASLRVNTEAFF | TGTGCCAGCCTGAGGGTGAACACTGAAGCTTTCTTT
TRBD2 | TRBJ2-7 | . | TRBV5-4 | CASSFSAGDYEQYF | TGTGCCAGCAGCTTTTCGGCGGGAGACTACGAGCAGTACTTC
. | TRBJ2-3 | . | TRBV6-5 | CASSYLGPSTDTQYF | TGTGCCAGCAGTTACCTAGGACCGAGCACAGATACGCAGTATTTT
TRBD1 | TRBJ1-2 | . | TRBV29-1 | CSVAKQGNRGYTF | TGCAGCGTCGCCAAACAGGGGAACCGCGGCTACACCTTC
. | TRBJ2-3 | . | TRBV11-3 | CASSGDRDTQYF | TGTGCCAGCTCTGGGGACCGGGATACGCAGTATTTT
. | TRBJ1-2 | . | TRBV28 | CASRDSRGPTYGYTF | TGTGCCAGCAGGGATAGCAGGGGACCGACCTATGGCTACACCTTC
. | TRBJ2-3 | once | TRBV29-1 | CSIRQGQRVDTQYF | TGCAGCATTCGGCAGGGGCAAAGAGTAGATACGCAGTATTTT
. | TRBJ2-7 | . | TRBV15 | CATSRDLGIYEQYF | TGTGCCACCAGCAGAGACTTGGGGATCTACGAGCAGTACTTC
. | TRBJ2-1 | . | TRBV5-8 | CASRREGSGYNEQFF | TGTGCCAGCAGACGAGAGGGGTCAGGGTACAATGAGCAGTTCTTC
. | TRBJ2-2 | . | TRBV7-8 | CASSPLGQGLIAGELFF | TGTGCCAGCAGCCCCCTCGGGCAGGGCTTGATCGCCGGGGAGCTGTTTTTT
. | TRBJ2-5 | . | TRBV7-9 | CASSPAETQYF | TGTGCCAGCAGCCCAGCAGAGACCCAGTACTTC
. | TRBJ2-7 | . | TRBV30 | CAWRGLGREQYF | TGTGCCTGGAGGGGGCTCGGCCGCGAGCAGTACTTC
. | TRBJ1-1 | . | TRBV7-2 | CASSLYRGETEAFF | TGTGCCAGCAGCTTATACCGGGGGGAGACTGAAGCTTTCTTT
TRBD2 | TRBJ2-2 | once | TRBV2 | CASSGLAGNTGELFF | TGTGCCAGCAGTGGACTAGCGGGTAACACCGGGGAGCTGTTTTTT
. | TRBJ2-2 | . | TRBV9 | CASSVVGSTGELFF | TGTGCCAGCAGCGTAGTCGGCTCCACCGGGGAGCTGTTTTTT
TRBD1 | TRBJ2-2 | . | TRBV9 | CASSVADPRTGDTGELFF | TGTGCCAGCAGCGTAGCTGATCCGAGGACAGGGGATACCGGGGAGCTGTTTTTT
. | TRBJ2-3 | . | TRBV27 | CASSFPPGAGDTQYF | TGTGCCAGCAGTTTCCCCCCGGGGGCTGGAGATACGCAGTATTTT
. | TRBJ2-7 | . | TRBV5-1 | CASIRGDTRWDEQYF | TGCGCCAGCATCCGAGGGGACACCAGGTGGGACGAGCAGTACTTC
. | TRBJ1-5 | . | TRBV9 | CASSVGPGLNQPQHF | TGTGCCAGCAGCGTAGGGCCAGGTTTAAATCAGCCCCAGCATTTT
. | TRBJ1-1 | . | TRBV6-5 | CASSPNRGTEAFF | TGTGCCAGCAGCCCGAACCGAGGGACTGAAGCTTTCTTT
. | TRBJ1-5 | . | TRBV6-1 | CASSENVRVGEQPQHF | TGTGCCAGCAGTGAAAACGTTAGGGTAGGGGAGCAGCCCCAGCATTTT
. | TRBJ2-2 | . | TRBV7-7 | CASSQGSTGELFF | TGTGCCAGCAGCCAAGGGTCCACCGGGGAGCTGTTTTTT
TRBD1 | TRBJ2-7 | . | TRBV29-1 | CSVTGQGTYEQYF | TGCAGCGTGACGGGACAGGGTACTTACGAGCAGTACTTC
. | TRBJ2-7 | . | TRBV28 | CASSLLTYEQYF | TGTGCCAGCAGTTTATTAACCTACGAGCAGTACTTC
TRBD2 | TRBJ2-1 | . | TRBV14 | CASSQFRASGYNEQFF | TGTGCCAGCAGCCAATTTCGTGCTAGCGGATACAATGAGCAGTTCTTC
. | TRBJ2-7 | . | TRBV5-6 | CASSHEQPYEQYF | TGTGCCAGCAGCCATGAACAGCCCTACGAGCAGTACTTC
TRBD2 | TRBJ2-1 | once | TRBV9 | CASSVRGGLAGHNEQFF | TGTGCCAGCAGCGTGCGGGGGGGACTAGCGGGTCACAATGAGCAGTTCTTC
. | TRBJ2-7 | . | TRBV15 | CATRKPGYEQYF | TGTGCCACCAGGAAACCCGGCTACGAGCAGTACTTC
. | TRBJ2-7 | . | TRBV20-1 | CSAGGTHEQYF | TGCAGTGCTGGAGGAACGCACGAGCAGTACTTC
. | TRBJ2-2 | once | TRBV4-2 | CASSQVVGGVGGELFF | TGTGCCAGCAGCCAAGTGGTCGGAGGGGTAGGCGGGGAGCTGTTTTTT
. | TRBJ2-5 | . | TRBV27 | CASSPLRDIQETQYF | TGTGCCAGCAGTCCTCTCCGGGACATTCAAGAGACCCAGTACTTC
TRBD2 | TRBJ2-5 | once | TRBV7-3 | CASSPSGRETQYF | TGTGCCAGCAGCCCTAGCGGGAGAGAGACCCAGTACTTC
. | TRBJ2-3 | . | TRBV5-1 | CASSLAFSAGSTDTQYF | TGCGCCAGCAGCTTGGCATTTTCGGCTGGAAGCACAGATACGCAGTATTTT
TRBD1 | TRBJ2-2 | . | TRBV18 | CASSPMPGTGSGELFF | TGTGCCAGCTCACCAATGCCCGGGACAGGATCGGGGGAGCTGTTTTTT
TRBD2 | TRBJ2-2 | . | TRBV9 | CASSPRKKPGLATGELFF | TGTGCCAGCAGCCCCCGAAAAAAGCCGGGACTAGCGACCGGGGAGCTGTTTTTT
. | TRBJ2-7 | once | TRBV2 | CASSARFRQYF | TGTGCCAGCAGCGCCCGTTTCCGGCAGTACTTC
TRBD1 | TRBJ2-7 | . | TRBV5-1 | CASSPNPTGGDEQYF | TGCGCCAGCAGCCCTAATCCGACAGGGGGAGACGAGCAGTACTTC
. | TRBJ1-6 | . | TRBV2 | CASTQVGNSPLHF | TGTGCCAGCACACAGGTTGGGAATTCACCCCTCCACTTT
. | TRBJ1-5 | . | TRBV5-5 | CASSLYVNSNQPQHF | TGTGCCAGCAGCTTGTACGTTAATAGCAATCAGCCCCAGCATTTT
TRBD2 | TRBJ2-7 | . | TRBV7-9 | CASSSGTSGRTHEQYF | TGTGCCAGCAGCTCGGGGACTAGCGGGAGGACCCACGAGCAGTACTTC
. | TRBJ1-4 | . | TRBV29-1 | CSAERGGGEKLFF | TGCAGCGCCGAAAGGGGTGGTGGAGAAAAACTGTTTTTT
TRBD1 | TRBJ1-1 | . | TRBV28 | CASSLSQGVGENTEAFF | TGTGCCAGCAGCCTATCTCAGGGGGTTGGGGAAAACACTGAAGCTTTCTTT
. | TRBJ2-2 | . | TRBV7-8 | CASSSSAGELFF | TGTGCCAGCAGCTCCAGCGCCGGGGAGCTGTTTTTT
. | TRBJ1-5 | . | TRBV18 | CASSPRGQGGQPQHF | TGTGCCAGCTCACCACGGGGCCAGGGCGGTCAGCCCCAGCATTTT
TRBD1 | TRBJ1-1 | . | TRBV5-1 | CASSFEGADTEAFF | TGCGCCAGCAGCTTCGAGGGGGCAGACACTGAAGCTTTCTTT
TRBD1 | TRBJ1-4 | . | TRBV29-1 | CSVEDLDRAEKLFF | TGCAGCGTTGAAGATCTGGACAGGGCTGAAAAACTGTTTTTT
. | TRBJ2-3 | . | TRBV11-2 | CASSLGPGTQYF | TGTGCCAGCAGCTTAGGGCCCGGTACGCAGTATTTT
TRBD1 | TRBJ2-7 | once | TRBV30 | CACGQGRGEQYF | TGTGCCTGCGGACAGGGAAGAGGCGAGCAGTACTTC
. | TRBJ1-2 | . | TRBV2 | CASSETRGYYGYTF | TGTGCCAGCAGTGAAACCCGGGGCTACTATGGCTACACCTTC
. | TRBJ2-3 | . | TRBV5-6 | CASSSVLGNTQYF | TGTGCCAGCAGCTCGGTACTCGGAAATACGCAGTATTTT
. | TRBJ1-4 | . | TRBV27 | CASSLSTGRNEKLFF | TGTGCCAGCAGTTTATCAACAGGGCGGAATGAAAAACTGTTTTTT
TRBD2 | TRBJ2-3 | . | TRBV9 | CASSVGLAGTDTQYF | TGTGCCAGCAGCGTCGGACTAGCGGGGACAGATACGCAGTATTTT
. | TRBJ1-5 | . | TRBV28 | CASSRDPDIHSNQPQHF | TGTGCCAGCAGTAGGGACCCCGACATTCATAGCAATCAGCCCCAGCATTTT
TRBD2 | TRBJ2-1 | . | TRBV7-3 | CASSLPGLAVDRVNEQFF | TGTGCCAGCAGCTTGCCGGGACTAGCGGTAGACAGAGTGAATGAGCAGTTCTTC
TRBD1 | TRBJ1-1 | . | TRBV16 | CASSRQGAVEAFF | TGTGCCAGCAGTCGGCAGGGGGCGGTGGAAGCTTTCTTT
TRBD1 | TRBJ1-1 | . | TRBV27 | CASRVRAQGAMWGLGTEAFF | TGTGCCAGCAGAGTGAGAGCGCAGGGGGCGATGTGGGGATTGGGCACTGAAGCTTTCTTT
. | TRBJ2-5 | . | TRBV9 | CASSVGEQETQYF | TGTGCCAGCAGCGTAGGGGAACAAGAGACCCAGTACTTC